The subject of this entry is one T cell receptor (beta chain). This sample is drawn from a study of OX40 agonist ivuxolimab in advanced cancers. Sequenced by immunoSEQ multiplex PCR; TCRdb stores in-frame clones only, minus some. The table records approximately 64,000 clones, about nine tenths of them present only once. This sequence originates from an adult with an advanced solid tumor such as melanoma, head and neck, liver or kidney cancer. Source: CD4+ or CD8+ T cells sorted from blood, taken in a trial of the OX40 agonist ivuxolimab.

The CDR3 sequence: CASSPPGLSYEQYF. CDR3 nucleotide sequence: TGTGCCAGCAGCCCCCCGGGCCTCTCCTACGAGCAGTACTTC. The J gene is TRBJ2-7, the V gene TRBV5-6, with D unclear. Trimming pared 4 bases from V and 0 bases from J, leaving 11 bases between. Looked up from germline, CDR1 is SGHDT and CDR2 is YYEEEE. The CDR3 length is 14 residues.